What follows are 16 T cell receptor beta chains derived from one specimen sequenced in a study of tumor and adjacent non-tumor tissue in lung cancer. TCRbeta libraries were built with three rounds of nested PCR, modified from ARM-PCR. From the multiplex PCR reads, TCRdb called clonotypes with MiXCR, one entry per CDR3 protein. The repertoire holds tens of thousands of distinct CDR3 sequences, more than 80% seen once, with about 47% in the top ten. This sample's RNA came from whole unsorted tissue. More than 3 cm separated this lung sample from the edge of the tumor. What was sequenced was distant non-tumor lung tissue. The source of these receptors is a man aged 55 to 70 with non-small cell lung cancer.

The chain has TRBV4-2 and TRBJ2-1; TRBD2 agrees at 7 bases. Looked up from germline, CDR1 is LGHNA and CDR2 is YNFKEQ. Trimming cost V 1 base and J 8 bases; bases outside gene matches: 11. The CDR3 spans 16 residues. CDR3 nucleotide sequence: TGTGCCAGCAGCCAAGTCAGCGGGAAAGGGGTCGATGAGCAGTTCTTC. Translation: CASSQVSGKGVDEQFF.

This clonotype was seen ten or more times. The CDR3 DNA follows: TGCAGTGCTGGGGGAACTAGTGGCGAGACCCAGTACTTC. Translating it yields CSAGGTSGETQYF. The gene calls are TRBV20-1 and TRBJ2-5; tentatively, D is TRBD1 or TRBD2 (5 bases each). CDR1 and CDR2 from the germline V gene are DFQATT and SNEGSKA (reference sequence). The V end was cut by 5 bases, the J end by 5 bases, with 15 bases between. The CDR3 has 13 residues.

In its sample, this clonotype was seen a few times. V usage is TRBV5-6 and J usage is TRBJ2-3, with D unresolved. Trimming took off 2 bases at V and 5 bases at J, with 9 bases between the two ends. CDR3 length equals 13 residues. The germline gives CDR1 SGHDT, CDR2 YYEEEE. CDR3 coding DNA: TGTGCCAGCAGCTTAGTATCCAAAGATACGCAGTATTTT. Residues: CASSLVSKDTQYF.

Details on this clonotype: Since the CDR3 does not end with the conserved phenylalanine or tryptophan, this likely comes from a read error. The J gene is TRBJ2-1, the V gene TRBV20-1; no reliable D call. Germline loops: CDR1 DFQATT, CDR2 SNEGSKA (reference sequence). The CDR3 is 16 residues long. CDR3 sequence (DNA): TGCACTGCTAGAGCAAGGAGCCGGGCCGGGTTTGATGAGCAGTTCGTC. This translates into CTARARSRAGFDEQFV.

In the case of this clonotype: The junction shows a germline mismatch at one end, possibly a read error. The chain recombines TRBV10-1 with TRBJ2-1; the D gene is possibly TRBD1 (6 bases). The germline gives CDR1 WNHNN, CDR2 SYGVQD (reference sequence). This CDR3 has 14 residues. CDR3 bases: TGTGCCAGCAGTGAGGCAGGGGAGTCGAATGAGCAGCTCTTC. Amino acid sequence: CASSEAGESNEQLF.

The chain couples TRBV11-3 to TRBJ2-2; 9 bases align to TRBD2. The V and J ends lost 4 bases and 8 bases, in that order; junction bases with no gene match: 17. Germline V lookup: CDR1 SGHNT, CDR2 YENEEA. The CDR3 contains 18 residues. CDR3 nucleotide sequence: TGTGCCAGCAGCTCCCGGGGAGCGGGAGGATACAGGGGTGGGGAGCTGTTTTTT. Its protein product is CASSSRGAGGYRGGELFF.

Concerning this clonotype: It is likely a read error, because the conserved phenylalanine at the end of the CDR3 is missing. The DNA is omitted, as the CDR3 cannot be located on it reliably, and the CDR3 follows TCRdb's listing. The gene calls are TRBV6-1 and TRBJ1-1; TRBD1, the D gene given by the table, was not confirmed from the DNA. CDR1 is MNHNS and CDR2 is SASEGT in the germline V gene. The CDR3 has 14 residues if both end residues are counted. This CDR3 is CASSEDRGDTEVFL.

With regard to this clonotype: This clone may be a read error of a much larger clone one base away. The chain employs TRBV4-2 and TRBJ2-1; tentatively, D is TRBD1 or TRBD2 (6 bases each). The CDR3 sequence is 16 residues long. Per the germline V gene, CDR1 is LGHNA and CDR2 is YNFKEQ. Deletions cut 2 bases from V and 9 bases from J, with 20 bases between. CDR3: CASSQFRLGGLSEQFF. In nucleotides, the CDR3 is TGTGCCAGCAGCCAATTCCGACTAGGGGGACTCAGTGAGCAGTTCTTC.

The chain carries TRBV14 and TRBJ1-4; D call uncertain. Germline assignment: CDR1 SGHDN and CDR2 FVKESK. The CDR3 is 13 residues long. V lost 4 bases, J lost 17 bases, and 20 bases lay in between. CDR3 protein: CASSPRIGEKHFF. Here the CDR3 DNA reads TGTGCCAGCAGCCCTAGAATCGGGGAAAAACACTTTTTT.

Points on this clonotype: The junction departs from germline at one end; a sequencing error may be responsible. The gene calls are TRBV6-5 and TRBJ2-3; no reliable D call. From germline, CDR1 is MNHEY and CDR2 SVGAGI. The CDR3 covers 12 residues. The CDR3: CASSVRTVTQYF. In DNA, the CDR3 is TGTGCCAGCAGCGTACGCACAGTTACGCAGTATTTT.

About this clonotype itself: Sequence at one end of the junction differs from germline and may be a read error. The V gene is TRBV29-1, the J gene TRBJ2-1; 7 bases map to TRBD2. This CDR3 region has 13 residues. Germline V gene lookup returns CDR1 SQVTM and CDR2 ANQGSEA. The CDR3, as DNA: TGCAGCGTTGAAATTAGTGGGAGGGGTGAGCAGCTCTTC. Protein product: CSVEISGRGEQLF.

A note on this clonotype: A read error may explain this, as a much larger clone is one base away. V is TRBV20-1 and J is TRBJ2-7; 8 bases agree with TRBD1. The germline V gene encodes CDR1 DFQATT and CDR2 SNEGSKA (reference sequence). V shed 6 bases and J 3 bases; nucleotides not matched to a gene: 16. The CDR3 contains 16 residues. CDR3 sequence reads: CSAEFSDRGGDYEQYF. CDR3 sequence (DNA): TGCAGTGCCGAATTTTCCGACAGGGGTGGGGACTACGAGCAGTACTTC.

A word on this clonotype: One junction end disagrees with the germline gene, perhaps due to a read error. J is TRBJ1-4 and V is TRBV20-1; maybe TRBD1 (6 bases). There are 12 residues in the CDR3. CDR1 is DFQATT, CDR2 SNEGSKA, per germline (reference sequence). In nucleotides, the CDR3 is TGCAGAGAGAGGGGGATTAATGAAAAGCTGTTTTTT. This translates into CRERGINEKLFF.

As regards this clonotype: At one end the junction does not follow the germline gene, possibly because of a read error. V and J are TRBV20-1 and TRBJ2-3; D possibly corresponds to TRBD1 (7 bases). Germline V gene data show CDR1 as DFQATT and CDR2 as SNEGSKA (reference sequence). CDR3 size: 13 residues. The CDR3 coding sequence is TGCAGTGCTAGCAGGGGGGCCCGAGATACACAGTGTTTT. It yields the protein CSASRGARDTQCF.

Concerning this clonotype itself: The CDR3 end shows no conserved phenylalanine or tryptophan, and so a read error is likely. The CDR3 spells CSVAGGMNTEAFL. In DNA form, the CDR3 reads TGCAGCGTTGCGGGCGGGATGAACACTGAAGCTTTCCTT. The J gene is TRBJ1-1, the V gene TRBV29-1; D is unresolved. Germline-derived CDR1 and CDR2 are SQVTM and ANQGSEA. Trimming stripped 4 bases from V and 0 bases from J, with 9 bases between. The CDR3 is 13 residues long.

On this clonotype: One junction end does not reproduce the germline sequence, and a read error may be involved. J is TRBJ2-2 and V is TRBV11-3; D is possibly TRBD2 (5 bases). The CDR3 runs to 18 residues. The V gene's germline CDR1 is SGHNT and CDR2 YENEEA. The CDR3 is CASSSRVAGGYRAGELFF. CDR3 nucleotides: TGTGCCAGCAGCTCTCGGGTAGCAGGAGGATACAGAGCCGGGGAGTTGTTTTTT.